Listed below are T cell receptor beta chains from one sample, sequenced in a study of T cells of healthy individuals. Via MiXCR, TCRdb re-called the 5' RACE reads, giving one row per CDR3 protein. The sample comprises 50,000 to 55,000 distinct CDR3 sequences, approximately 15% of which are singletons, and about 16% rests with the top ten. Source of these receptors: a human donor in good health. Both conserved end residues are part of each CDR3. The D gene is left open where the match is weak. The listing skips clone size in some rows; elsewhere it reads once, few, many or a size class.

length	size	D	J	V	DNA	CDR3
11	many	.	TRBJ2-5	TRBV12-3/TRBV12-4	TGTGCCAGCAGTTTAATGGAGACCCAGTACTTC	CASSLMETQYF
13	few	.	TRBJ1-2	TRBV7-2	TGTGCCAGCAGCCAAGAAGGGATGGATGGCTACACCTTC	CASSQEGMDGYTF
16	many	.	TRBJ2-1	TRBV6-5	TGTGCCAGCAGTAGACAGGCTCTGCCTCCCTACAATGAGCAGTTCTTC	CASSRQALPPYNEQFF
15	many	.	TRBJ2-2	TRBV18	TGTGCCAGCTCACCACAGGGAACGAACACCGGGGAGCTGTTTTTT	CASSPQGTNTGELFF
16	many	.	TRBJ2-4	TRBV2	TGTGCCAGCAGTGAGACAGGGAGGAGATCCAAAAACATTCAGTACTTC	CASSETGRRSKNIQYF
18	.	TRBD2	TRBJ2-3	TRBV20-1	TGCAGTGCTAGAGGACTCGTTTGGACTAGCGGGGCCACAGATACGCAGTATTTT	CSARGLVWTSGATDTQYF
15	many	TRBD1	TRBJ1-6	TRBV4-1	TGCGCCAGCAGCCTCCGGGACAGCCGTAATTCACCCCTCCACTTT	CASSLRDSRNSPLHF
18	.	.	TRBJ2-2	TRBV6-5	TGTGCCAGCAGCCCCACAGGCCTCTCTAGTCTAAACACCGGGGAGCTGTTTTTT	CASSPTGLSSLNTGELFF
15	many	TRBD1	TRBJ2-2	TRBV7-2	TGTGCCAGCAGCTTAGATGGGACAGCATCGCGGGAGCTGTTTTTT	CASSLDGTASRELFF
12	few	.	TRBJ1-2	TRBV29-1	TGCAGCGGTGGTATTGGGTTTGATGGCTACACCTTC	CSGGIGFDGYTF
15	many	.	TRBJ1-4	TRBV20-1	TGCAGTGCTAGAGATCCGGCTGCAACTAATGAAAAACTGTTTTTT	CSARDPAATNEKLFF
14	.	.	TRBJ2-3	TRBV6-4	TGTGCCAGCAGTGACGGGGCCGGGGGAGATACGCAGTATTTT	CASSDGAGGDTQYF
12	many	.	TRBJ2-3	TRBV25-1	TGTGCCAGCAGTGAATCCTACGGTTCGCAGTATTTT	CASSESYGSQYF
16	many	.	TRBJ2-5	TRBV3-2	TGTGCCAGCAGCCAACTACTGCAGGCGGCCCAAGAGACCCAGTACTTC	CASSQLLQAAQETQYF
15	many	.	TRBJ2-6	TRBV4-2	TGTGCCAGCAGCCAAGTTTTGTCTGGGGCCAACGTCCTGACTTTC	CASSQVLSGANVLTF
16	few	TRBD1	TRBJ1-2	TRBV24-1	TGTGCCACCAGTGATTCCGGGACAGGGGGACGCTATGGCTACACCTTC	CATSDSGTGGRYGYTF
14	few	.	TRBJ2-5	TRBV5-1	TGCGCCAGCAGCTTGGTGCCAACGCAAGAGACCCAGTACTTC	CASSLVPTQETQYF
16	many	.	TRBJ2-3	TRBV12-3/TRBV12-4	TGTGCCAGCAGTTTAGGAGGGGGGGTCGCCACAGATACGCAGTATTTT	CASSLGGGVATDTQYF
13	many	TRBD1	TRBJ2-7	TRBV12-3/TRBV12-4	TGTGCCAGCGGCCGGGACAGCTCCTACGAGCAGTACTTC	CASGRDSSYEQYF
15	many	TRBD2	TRBJ2-3	TRBV20-1	TGCAGTGCTAGACTAAGGCGGGAGGGAACAGATACGCAGTATTTT	CSARLRREGTDTQYF
13	few	.	TRBJ1-1	TRBV6-2/TRBV6-3	TGTGCCAGCAGTTCGGATGTGGACACTGAAGCTTTCTTT	CASSSDVDTEAFF
14	many	TRBD1	TRBJ1-5	TRBV19	TGTGCCAGTAGTATAACAGGGGGGAATCAGCCCCAGCATTTT	CASSITGGNQPQHF
18	few	.	TRBJ2-1	TRBV18	TGTGCCAGCTCACCACCGGTATCGAGCAGCGCCAGCCTCAATGAGCAGTTCTTC	CASSPPVSSSASLNEQFF
12	many	.	TRBJ2-5	TRBV27	TGTGCCAGCAGCCGAGGCGGGGAGACCCAGTACTTC	CASSRGGETQYF
13	.	.	TRBJ2-3	TRBV18	TGTGCCAGCTCACCCGTTCTCACAGATACGCAGTATTTT	CASSPVLTDTQYF
16	many	.	TRBJ2-5	TRBV9	TGTGCCAGCAGCGCGGGCTTGACAGTCAAACAAGAGACCCAGTACTTC	CASSAGLTVKQETQYF
15	many	TRBD2	TRBJ2-1	TRBV12-3/TRBV12-4	TGTGCCAGCAGCCAGGGACTAGCGAATTACAATGAGCAGTTCTTC	CASSQGLANYNEQFF
16	few	TRBD1	TRBJ1-5	TRBV6-2/TRBV6-3	TGTGCCAGCAACCCCCGGGACAGGGCACCGGGTCAGCCCCAGCATTTT	CASNPRDRAPGQPQHF
11	many	.	TRBJ1-1	TRBV29-1	TGCAGCGTTGTTTCACAGCTTGAAGCTTTCTTT	CSVVSQLEAFF
14	.	TRBD1	TRBJ2-7	TRBV5-1	TGCGCCAGCAGCAGCCAGGGGGCTCTCTACGAGCAGTACTTC	CASSSQGALYEQYF
15	.	.	TRBJ1-1	TRBV5-1	TGCGCCAGCAGCTTGGCGGGCAGCCGGAACACTGAAGCTTTCTTT	CASSLAGSRNTEAFF
14	.	TRBD2	TRBJ2-3	TRBV20-1	TGCAGTGCTGAAACTAGCGGGGAAGGAGATACGCAGTATTTT	CSAETSGEGDTQYF
14	many	.	TRBJ2-7	TRBV10-3	TGTGCCATCAGTGGAGACAGCTCCCACTACGAGCAGTACTTC	CAISGDSSHYEQYF
13	many	.	TRBJ2-5	TRBV4-1	TGCGCCAGCAGCCAAGGGGTGGAAGAGACCCAGTACTTC	CASSQGVEETQYF
13	.	.	TRBJ1-5	TRBV27	TGTGCCAGCAGTTTATCGGCTAATCAGCCCCAGCATTTT	CASSLSANQPQHF
17	many	TRBD2	TRBJ2-3	TRBV5-1	TGCGCCAGCAGCTTGAAACTAGCGGGGGAACTAAAGGGAACGCAGTATTTT	CASSLKLAGELKGTQYF
16	many	TRBD2	TRBJ2-5	TRBV10-2	TGCGCCAGCAGCCAGGGACTAGCGGGAGGGCCGGAGACCCAGTACTTC	CASSQGLAGGPETQYF
13	many	.	TRBJ2-7	TRBV20-1	TGCAGTGCTGCGACTCGAGCCGGGGGCGAGCAGTACTTC	CSAATRAGGEQYF